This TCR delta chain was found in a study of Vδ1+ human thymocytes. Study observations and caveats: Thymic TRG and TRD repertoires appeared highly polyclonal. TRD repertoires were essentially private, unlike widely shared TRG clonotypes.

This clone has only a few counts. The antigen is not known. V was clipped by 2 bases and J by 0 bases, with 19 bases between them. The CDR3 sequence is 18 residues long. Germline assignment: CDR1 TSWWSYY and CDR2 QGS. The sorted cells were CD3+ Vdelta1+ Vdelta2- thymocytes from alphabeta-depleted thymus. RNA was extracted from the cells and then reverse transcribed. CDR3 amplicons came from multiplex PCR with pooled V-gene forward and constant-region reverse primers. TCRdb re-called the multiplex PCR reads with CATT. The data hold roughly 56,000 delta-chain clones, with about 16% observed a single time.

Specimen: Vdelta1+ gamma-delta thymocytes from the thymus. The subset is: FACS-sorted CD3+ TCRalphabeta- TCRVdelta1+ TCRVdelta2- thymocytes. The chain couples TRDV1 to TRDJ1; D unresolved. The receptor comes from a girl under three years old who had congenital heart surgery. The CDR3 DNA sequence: TGTGCTCTTGGGGAAAGCGGGAGGACGGGAACCTACACCGATAAACTCATCTTT. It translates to CALGESGRTGTYTDKLIF.